These T cell receptor beta chains were read from a single sample in a study of blood T cell repertoires in COVID-19. Clones were sequenced by immunoSEQ multiplex PCR, and TCRdb holds only the in-frame ones, with some missing. The sample includes over 300,000 clones, around 85% of them seen just once. Source material: PBMCs or T cells enriched from blood (not recorded which). These receptors all stem from a man younger than 45 who had recovered from COVID-19. Both conserved end residues are part of each CDR3. A D gene is named only where the DNA matches it firmly. Expanded clones are given a class, and other clones once, few, many or no size at all.

15	TRBD1	TRBV5-5	TRBJ1-5	.	CASSLEGQGKQPQHF	TGTGCCAGCAGCTTGGAGGGACAGGGTAAGCAGCCCCAGCATTTT
15	.	TRBV6-5	TRBJ2-3	.	CASSYSSTHTDTQYF	TGTGCCAGCAGTTACTCGAGCACCCACACAGATACGCAGTATTTT
17	TRBD1	TRBV7-9	TRBJ1-2	.	CASSLYYQDRANYGYTF	TGTGCCAGCAGCTTATATTATCAGGACAGGGCTAACTATGGCTACACCTTC
16	.	TRBV5-1	TRBJ1-1	.	CASSPLTAVGNTEAFF	TGCGCCAGCAGCCCCTTGACAGCCGTCGGGAACACTGAAGCTTTCTTT
16	TRBD1	TRBV19	TRBJ1-4	.	CASSTADRGEEEKLFF	TGTGCCAGTAGTACCGCGGACAGGGGAGAAGAAGAAAAACTGTTTTTT
16	TRBD1	TRBV5-6	TRBJ1-6	.	CASSRTQGARVWNLHF	TGTGCCAGCAGCCGCACCCAGGGGGCTCGGGTGTGGAACCTCCACTTT
14	.	TRBV5-1	TRBJ1-2	.	CASSLDSRGGGYTF	TGCGCCAGCAGCTTGGATTCCAGGGGCGGTGGCTACACCTTC
14	.	TRBV27	TRBJ1-2	.	CASSPRRANYGYTF	TGTGCCAGCTCCCCGCGAAGAGCTAACTATGGCTACACCTTC
16	TRBD2	TRBV7-9	TRBJ2-3	few	CASSPRGGGSTDTQYF	TGTGCCAGCAGCCCCCGTGGGGGGGGGAGCACAGATACGCAGTATTTT
13	.	TRBV5-1	TRBJ2-2	.	CASSPHSSGELFF	TGCGCCAGCAGCCCCCACTCGTCCGGGGAGCTGTTTTTT
13	.	TRBV19	TRBJ1-2	.	CASSITVSYGYTF	TGTGCCAGTAGTATAACCGTGAGCTATGGCTACACCTTC
14	.	TRBV4-1	TRBJ1-1	few	CASSPEGMNTEAFF	TGCGCCAGCAGCCCTGAGGGAATGAACACTGAAGCTTTCTTT
14	.	TRBV7-9	TRBJ1-2	few	CASSVGGGFIGYTF	TGTGCCAGCAGCGTAGGAGGGGGTTTTATCGGCTACACCTTC
15	.	TRBV5-1	TRBJ2-7	.	CASSLSQGRSYEQYF	TGCGCCAGCAGCCTAAGTCAGGGGAGATCCTACGAGCAGTACTTC
17	.	TRBV4-1	TRBJ2-7	once	CASSQALSGRSSYEQYF	TGCGCCAGCAGCCAGGCCCTCTCTGGGCGAAGCTCCTACGAGCAGTACTTC
13	TRBD1	TRBV5-4	TRBJ2-5	.	CASSGRTGETQYF	TGTGCCAGCAGCGGGAGGACAGGGGAGACCCAGTACTTC
14	.	TRBV7-8	TRBJ1-1	.	CASSVTTGNTEAFF	TGTGCCAGCAGCGTAACCACGGGGAACACTGAAGCTTTCTTT
12	TRBD1	TRBV29-1	TRBJ1-2	.	CSVGRTGSGYTF	TGCAGCGTTGGGAGGACAGGGAGTGGCTACACCTTC
16	.	TRBV27	TRBJ1-1	.	CASSLSAYNLNTEAFF	TGTGCCAGCAGTTTATCAGCGTACAATTTGAACACTGAAGCTTTCTTT
14	.	TRBV5-4	TRBJ2-3	.	CASSLVAVGDTQYF	TGTGCCAGCAGCTTGGTGGCCGTCGGGGATACGCAGTATTTT
15	TRBD1	TRBV24-1	TRBJ2-1	.	CATSDPGTGGDEQFF	TGTGCCACCAGTGATCCCGGGACAGGGGGCGATGAGCAGTTCTTC
15	.	TRBV2	TRBJ2-1	.	CASSLSRAGHNEQFF	TGTGCCAGCAGTCTCTCTAGGGCGGGGCACAATGAGCAGTTCTTC
18	TRBD2	TRBV5-1	TRBJ2-7	.	CASSLAKRGLAGDYEQYF	TGCGCCAGCAGCTTGGCTAAACGTGGACTAGCGGGGGACTACGAGCAGTACTTC
12	.	TRBV19	TRBJ1-1	.	CASSPGGLEAFF	TGTGCCAGCAGCCCCGGGGGGCTAGAAGCTTTCTTT
15	.	TRBV5-1	TRBJ1-2	.	CASSLAEGPGNGYTF	TGCGCCAGCAGCTTGGCCGAGGGTCCGGGGAATGGCTACACCTTC
15	TRBD2	TRBV14	TRBJ2-5	few	CASSQASGGPETQYF	TGTGCCAGCAGCCAAGCTAGCGGGGGTCCGGAGACCCAGTACTTC
15	TRBD1	TRBV2	TRBJ2-1	once	CASSERQGYYNEQFF	TGTGCCAGCAGCGAGCGACAGGGATACTACAATGAGCAGTTCTTC
14	.	TRBV7-3	TRBJ1-1	.	CASSLHSGGTEAFF	TGTGCCAGCAGCTTACATTCCGGGGGGACTGAAGCTTTCTTT
14	TRBD1	TRBV5-4	TRBJ1-2	.	CASSSPGGTAFDTF	TGTGCCAGCAGTTCCCCGGGCGGGACAGCGTTTGACACCTTC
12	.	TRBV5-3	TRBJ1-1	.	CARSSRNTEAFF	TGTGCCAGAAGCTCCAGGAACACTGAAGCTTTCTTT
14	TRBD1	TRBV30	TRBJ2-2	.	CAWNLAGGIGELFF	TGTGCCTGGAATCTGGCAGGGGGCATTGGGGAGCTGTTTTTT
13	TRBD1	TRBV6-5	TRBJ2-5	.	CASSQGQSETQYF	TGTGCCAGCAGTCAGGGACAGTCAGAGACCCAGTACTTC
13	TRBD2	TRBV10-3	TRBJ2-3	.	CAILAGVSDTQYF	TGTGCCATCCTAGCGGGGGTGTCAGATACGCAGTATTTT
13	TRBD1	TRBV4-3	TRBJ1-5	.	CASSQYRGQPQHF	TGCGCCAGCAGCCAGTACAGGGGTCAGCCCCAGCATTTT
15	.	TRBV30	TRBJ1-3	.	CAWKGGPEAYHTIYF	TGTGCCTGGAAAGGAGGCCCAGAAGCTTATCACACCATATATTTT
16	TRBD1	TRBV5-4	TRBJ1-1	.	CASSSGDYRGGTEAFF	TGTGCCAGCAGCTCGGGGGACTACAGGGGGGGCACTGAAGCTTTCTTT
14	.	TRBV3-1/TRBV3-2	TRBJ1-2	.	CASSPTGTNYGYTF	TGTGCCAGCAGCCCTACAGGGACAAACTATGGCTACACCTTC
13	.	TRBV29-1	TRBJ2-1	.	CSVDVVSYNEQFF	TGCAGCGTTGACGTCGTGTCCTACAATGAGCAGTTCTTC
15	.	TRBV7-2	TRBJ1-4	.	CASSPLAAANEKLFF	TGTGCCAGCAGCCCCCTGGCAGCGGCTAATGAAAAACTGTTTTTT
18	TRBD1	TRBV5-1	TRBJ1-3	.	CASSSLPGQGALGNTIYF	TGCGCCAGCAGCTCACTACCGGGACAGGGGGCGTTGGGAAACACCATATATTTT
15	TRBD2	TRBV7-3	TRBJ2-3	.	CASSSGLAGADTQYF	TGTGCCAGCAGCTCGGGACTAGCGGGGGCCGATACGCAGTATTTT